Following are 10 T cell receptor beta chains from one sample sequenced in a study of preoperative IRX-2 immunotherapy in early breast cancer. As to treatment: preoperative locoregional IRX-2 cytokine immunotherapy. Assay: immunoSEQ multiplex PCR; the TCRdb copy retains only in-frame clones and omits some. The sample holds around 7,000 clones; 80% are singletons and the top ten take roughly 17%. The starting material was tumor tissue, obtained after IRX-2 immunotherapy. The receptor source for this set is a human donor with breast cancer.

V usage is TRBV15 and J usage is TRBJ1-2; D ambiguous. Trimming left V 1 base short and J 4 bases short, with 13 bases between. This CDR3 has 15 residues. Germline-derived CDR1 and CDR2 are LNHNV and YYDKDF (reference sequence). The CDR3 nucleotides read TGTGCCACCAGCAGAGGTGGTTGGGGATCCTATGGCTACACCTTC. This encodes CATSRGGWGSYGYTF.

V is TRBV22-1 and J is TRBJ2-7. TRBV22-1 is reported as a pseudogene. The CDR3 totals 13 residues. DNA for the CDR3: TGTGCCAGCAGTTTAGGTGGGACCTACGAGCAGTACTTC. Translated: CASSLGGTYEQYF.

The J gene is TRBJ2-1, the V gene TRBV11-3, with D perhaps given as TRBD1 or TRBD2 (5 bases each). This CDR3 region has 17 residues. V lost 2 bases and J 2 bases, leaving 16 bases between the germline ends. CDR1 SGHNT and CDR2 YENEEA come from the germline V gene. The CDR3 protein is CASSLNPRGAAYNEQFF. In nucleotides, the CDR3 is TGTGCCAGCAGCTTAAATCCGAGAGGGGCGGCCTACAATGAGCAGTTCTTC.

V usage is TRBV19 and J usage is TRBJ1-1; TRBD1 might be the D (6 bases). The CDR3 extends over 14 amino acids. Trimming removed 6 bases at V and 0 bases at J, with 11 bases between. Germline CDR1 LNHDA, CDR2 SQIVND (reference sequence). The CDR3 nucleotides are TGTGCCAGTAGGCCGACAGGAGTGAACACTGAAGCTTTCTTT. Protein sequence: CASRPTGVNTEAFF.

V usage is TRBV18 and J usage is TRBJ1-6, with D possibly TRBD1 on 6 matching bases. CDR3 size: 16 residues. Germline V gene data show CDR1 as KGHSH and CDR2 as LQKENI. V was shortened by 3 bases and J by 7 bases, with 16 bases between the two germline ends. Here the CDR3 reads CASSPGGASWNSPLHF. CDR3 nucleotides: TGTGCCAGCTCACCGGGGGGGGCATCATGGAATTCACCCCTCCACTTT.

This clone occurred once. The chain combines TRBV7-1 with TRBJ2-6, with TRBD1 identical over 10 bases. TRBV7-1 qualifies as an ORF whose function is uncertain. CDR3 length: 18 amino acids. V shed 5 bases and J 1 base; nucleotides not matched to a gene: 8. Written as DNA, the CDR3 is TGTGCCAGCAGCGGCCGGGACAGGGGAACTTCTGGGGCCAACGTCCTGACTTTC. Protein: CASSGRDRGTSGANVLTF.

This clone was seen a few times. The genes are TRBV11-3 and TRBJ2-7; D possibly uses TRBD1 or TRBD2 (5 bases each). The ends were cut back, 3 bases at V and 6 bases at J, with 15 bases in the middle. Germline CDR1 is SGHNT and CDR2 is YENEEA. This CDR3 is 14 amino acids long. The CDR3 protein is CASSFGLWDGEQYF. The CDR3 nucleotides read TGTGCCAGCAGCTTCGGACTCTGGGACGGCGAGCAGTACTTC.

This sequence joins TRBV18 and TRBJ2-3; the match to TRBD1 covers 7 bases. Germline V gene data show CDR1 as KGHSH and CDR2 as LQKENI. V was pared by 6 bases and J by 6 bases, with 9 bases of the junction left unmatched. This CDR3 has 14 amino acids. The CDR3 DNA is TGTGCCAGCTCTCTGCAGGGGGTAAGGGATACGCAGTATTTT. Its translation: CASSLQGVRDTQYF.

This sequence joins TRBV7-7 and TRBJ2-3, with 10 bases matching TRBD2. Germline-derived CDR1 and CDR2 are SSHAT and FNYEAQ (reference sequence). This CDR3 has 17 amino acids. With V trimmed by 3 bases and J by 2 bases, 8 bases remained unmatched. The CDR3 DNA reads TGTGCCAGCAGCTTTGCTAGCGGGGGTCGAGACACAGATACGCAGTATTTT. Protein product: CASSFASGGRDTDTQYF.

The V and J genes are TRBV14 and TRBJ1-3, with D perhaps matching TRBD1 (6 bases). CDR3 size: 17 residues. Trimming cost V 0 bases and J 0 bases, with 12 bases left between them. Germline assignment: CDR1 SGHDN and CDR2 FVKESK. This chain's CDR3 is CASSQEYRVFSGNTIYF. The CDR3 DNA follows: TGTGCCAGCAGCCAAGAATACAGGGTATTCTCTGGAAACACCATATATTTT.